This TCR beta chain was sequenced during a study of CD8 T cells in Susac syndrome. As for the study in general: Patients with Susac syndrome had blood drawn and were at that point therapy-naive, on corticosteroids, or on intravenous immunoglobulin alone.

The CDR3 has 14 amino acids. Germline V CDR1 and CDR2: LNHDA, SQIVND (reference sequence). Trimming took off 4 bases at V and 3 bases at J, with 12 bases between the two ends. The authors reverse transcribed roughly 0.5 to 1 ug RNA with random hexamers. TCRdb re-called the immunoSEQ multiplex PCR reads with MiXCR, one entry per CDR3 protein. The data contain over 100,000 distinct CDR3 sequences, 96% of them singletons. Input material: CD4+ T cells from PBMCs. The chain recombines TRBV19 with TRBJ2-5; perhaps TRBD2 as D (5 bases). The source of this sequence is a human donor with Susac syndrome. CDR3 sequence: CASSTRPREETQYF. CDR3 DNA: TGTGCCAGTAGTACCAGACCGAGGGAAGAGACCCAGTACTTC. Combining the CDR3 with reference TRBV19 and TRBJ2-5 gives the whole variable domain DGGITQSPKYLFRKEGQNVTLSCEQNLNHDAMYWYRQDPGQGLRLIYYSQIVNDFQKGDIAEGYSVSREKKESFPLTVTSAQKNPTAFYLCASSTRPREETQYFGPGTRLLVL.